These T cell receptor beta chains were read from a single sample in a study of blood T cell repertoires in COVID-19. The repertoire was sequenced with immunoSEQ multiplex PCR; TCRdb's copy has only in-frame clones and lacks some. The sample has 250,000 to 350,000 clones, approximately 88% seen once. The sample was peripheral blood. All receptors derive from a human donor with COVID-19, enrolled during active disease. The donor label of this sample is uncertain. The CDR3 runs from the conserved cysteine through the conserved F or W. The D gene is left open where the match is weak. Clone size appears in some rows only: once, few, many, or a class for an expanded clone.

>TRBJ2-5|15|TRBD2|TRBV6-5|.
TGTGCCAGCACCCTCAACCCTCTAGCGGGAGAGACCCAGTACTTC
CASTLNPLAGETQYF
>TRBJ1-1|15|.|TRBV7-8|.
TGTGCCAGCAGCTTCCCCCAAGCCCATGGCACTGAAGCTTTCTTT
CASSFPQAHGTEAFF
>TRBJ1-3|14|.|TRBV7-9|.
TGTGCCAGCAGTTACCGCCGGGATGGAAACACCATATATTTT
CASSYRRDGNTIYF
>TRBJ2-4|14|TRBD1|TRBV5-4|.
TGTGCCAGCAGTCCGGGACAGACCCAAAACATTCAGTACTTC
CASSPGQTQNIQYF
>TRBJ2-2|17|TRBD2|TRBV30|.
TGTGCCTGGAGTGATTGGCGGGAGGGCCCGAGGACCGGGGAGCTGTTTTTT
CAWSDWREGPRTGELFF
>TRBJ1-3|12|.|TRBV13|.
TGTGCCAGCAGCTCGGGAGGAAACACCATATATTTT
CASSSGGNTIYF
>TRBJ1-4|16|TRBD1|TRBV20-1|.
TGCAGTGCTAGTTTATTTGTGACAGGGGGGAATGAAAAACTGTTTTTT
CSASLFVTGGNEKLFF
>TRBJ2-1|19|TRBD2|TRBV6-1|many
TGTGCCAGCAGTGATAGAGGACTAGCGGGAGTCGGTATTGTTAATGAGCAGTTCTTC
CASSDRGLAGVGIVNEQFF
>TRBJ2-1|18|TRBD2|TRBV7-8|.
TGTGCCAGCAGCCGTTCTCCCACTAGCGGGAGGGGCTACAATGAGCAGTTCTTC
CASSRSPTSGRGYNEQFF
>TRBJ1-1|16|.|TRBV6-1|.
TGTGCCAGCAGTGAACAAATTCTCGGGGTTGTCGCTGAAGCTTTCTTT
CASSEQILGVVAEAFF
>TRBJ2-7|14|TRBD1|TRBV6-6|.
TGTGCCAGCAGTTACGGACAGGTTCCATACGAGCAGTACTTC
CASSYGQVPYEQYF
>TRBJ2-3|18|TRBD1|TRBV5-6|.
TGTGCCAGCAGCTCGTTCCGGGACAGGGGAAGGAGTACTAATACGCAGTATTTT
CASSSFRDRGRSTNTQYF
>TRBJ2-1|14|TRBD1|TRBV5-1|once
TGCGCCAGCAGCCCCACAGGGGGCCACAATGAGCAGTTCTTC
CASSPTGGHNEQFF
>TRBJ2-1|13|.|TRBV10-2|.
TGCGCCAGCAGTGTTGGGGGGGCCGGTGAGCAGTTCTTC
CASSVGGAGEQFF
>TRBJ1-1|12|.|TRBV28|.
TGTGCCAGCAGTATCATGAACACTGAAGCTTTCTTT
CASSIMNTEAFF
>TRBJ1-5|17|TRBD1|TRBV30|.
TGTGCCTGGAGATCTGGGACAGGGGACACAGGTGATCAGCCCCAGCATTTT
CAWRSGTGDTGDQPQHF
>TRBJ2-2|17|.|TRBV2|.
TGTGCCAGCAAGCCAAAGTACTACCACGCGAACACCGGGGAGCTGTTTTTT
CASKPKYYHANTGELFF
>TRBJ1-2|13|.|TRBV5-1|.
TGCGCCAGCAGCTTGGAAGTGGAGTATGGCTACACCTTC
CASSLEVEYGYTF
>TRBJ2-3|15|.|TRBV7-2|.
TGTGCCAGCAGCCCCGACTGGGGGCGTGCAGATACGCAGTATTTT
CASSPDWGRADTQYF
>TRBJ2-5|14|TRBD1|TRBV19|.
TGTGCCAGTAGTGAGGGGACAGGGGGCACTTACTATCACTTC
CASSEGTGGTYYHF
>TRBJ2-5|15|TRBD2|TRBV5-8|.
TGTGCCAGCAGCGGCGGACTAGCGGGAGGGGAGACCCAGTACTTC
CASSGGLAGGETQYF
>TRBJ1-2|14|TRBD1|TRBV5-1|.
TGCGCCAGCAGCCGGGGACAGGGGGCCTATGGCTACACCTTC
CASSRGQGAYGYTF
>TRBJ2-3|12|.|TRBV9|few
TGTGCCAGCAGCGTAGGAGTCGATACGCAGTATTTT
CASSVGVDTQYF
>TRBJ2-7|13|.|TRBV27|.
TGTGCCAGCAGTTTACGCCGAGGATACGAGCAGTACTTC
CASSLRRGYEQYF
>TRBJ2-1|18|TRBD2|TRBV5-4|once
TGTGCCAGCAGCTTGGGAGGAGCGGGAGGGATTCTCTACAATGAGCAGTTCTTC
CASSLGGAGGILYNEQFF
>TRBJ2-6|13|.|TRBV30|.
TGTGCCTGGAGTTTAACAGGTCCTGGTGTCCTGACTTTC
CAWSLTGPGVLTF
>TRBJ1-5|13|.|TRBV5-1|.
TGCGCCAGCAGCGATGACACCAATCAGCCCCAGCATTTT
CASSDDTNQPQHF
>TRBJ2-1|17|TRBD1|TRBV18|.
TGTGCCAGCTCACCACCAAGGGGGCGGACGCCGGGCAATGAGCAGTTCTTC
CASSPPRGRTPGNEQFF
>TRBJ1-1|13|.|TRBV12-3/TRBV12-4|.
TGTGCCAGCAGTTTTTTCGGTTCGTCTGAAGCTTTCTTT
CASSFFGSSEAFF
>TRBJ1-4|14|.|TRBV3-1/TRBV3-2|few
TGTGCCAGCAGCCAAGGCGGTATTAATGAAAAACTGTTTTTT
CASSQGGINEKLFF
>TRBJ2-5|14|.|TRBV29-1|once
TGCAGCGTTGAAGGAATTGGGCAACCAGAGACCCAGTACTTC
CSVEGIGQPETQYF
>TRBJ1-6|15|.|TRBV5-5|.
TGTGCCAGCAGCTTGGATTTTGTAGAACTTTCACCCCTCCACTTT
CASSLDFVELSPLHF
>TRBJ1-1|14|TRBD1|TRBV7-3|.
TGTGCCAGCAGCTCGACAGGGGGCAACACTGAAGCTTTCTTT
CASSSTGGNTEAFF
>TRBJ2-7|15|TRBD1|TRBV5-6|.
TGTGCCAGCAGCCCTGGGACAGGGGCTTCCTACGAGCAGTACTTC
CASSPGTGASYEQYF
>TRBJ1-1|10|.|TRBV28|.
TGTGCCAGCAGTGACAGGGAAGCTTTCTTT
CASSDREAFF
>TRBJ2-3|16|.|TRBV7-2|few
TGTGCCAGCAGCTTAGAACTTACCCCTCTTAAAGATACGCAGTATTTT
CASSLELTPLKDTQYF
>TRBJ2-1|16|.|TRBV11-2|.
TGTGCCAGCAGCTTCCGGCGGAGCGGGCGTGACAATGAGCAGTTCTTC
CASSFRRSGRDNEQFF
>TRBJ2-7|14|TRBD2|TRBV20-1|.
TGCAGTGCTAGTGGCCGGGAGGGCCTCTACGAGCAGTACTTC
CSASGREGLYEQYF
>TRBJ2-6|19|TRBD1|TRBV19|.
TGTGCCAGTAGTATAGGGGGAGGGACAGGGACCCCTGGGGCCAACGTCCTGACTTTC
CASSIGGGTGTPGANVLTF
>TRBJ2-1|16|TRBD2|TRBV28|.
TGTGCCAGCAGTTTTGCGGGACTAGCGAGTAGTAATGAGCAGTTCTTC
CASSFAGLASSNEQFF
>TRBJ1-1|15|.|TRBV14|.
TGTGCCAGCAGGGACAGTTGGGGGTATGACACTGAAGCTTTCTTT
CASRDSWGYDTEAFF
>TRBJ2-3|15|.|TRBV9|.
TGTGCCAGCAGCGTAGTAGAGGGAAGCACAGATACGCAGTATTTT
CASSVVEGSTDTQYF
>TRBJ1-2|18|.|TRBV27|.
TGTGCCAGCAGTTCATCCGTCGGCGGAGGGGCGCTAAGGGATGGCTACACCTTC
CASSSSVGGGALRDGYTF
>TRBJ2-7|15|TRBD1|TRBV2|once
TGTGCCAGCAGGCCCCCGGGACAGATCGCCTACGAGCAGTACTTC
CASRPPGQIAYEQYF
>TRBJ2-3|17|TRBD1|TRBV11-2|.
TGTGCCAGCAGCTTAGTGTTCGGGACAGAGGGCACAGATACGCAGTATTTT
CASSLVFGTEGTDTQYF
>TRBJ2-5|14|.|TRBV10-1|.
TGCGCCAGCAGTGAGTCGGGGGCACATCGGACCCAGTACTTC
CASSESGAHRTQYF
>TRBJ1-5|14|.|TRBV9|.
TGTGCCAGCAGCGTAGGGTCCAGCGATCAGCCCCAGCATTTT
CASSVGSSDQPQHF
>TRBJ1-3|16|TRBD1|TRBV13|.
TGTGCCAGCAGCTTACCCTGGACAGGACTCGGAAACACCATATATTTT
CASSLPWTGLGNTIYF
>TRBJ1-5|17|.|TRBV7-2|.
TGTGCCAGCAGCTTAGCGCTTGGAGGATCGGGCAATCAGCCCCAGCATTTT
CASSLALGGSGNQPQHF
>TRBJ1-2|13|.|TRBV2|.
TGTGCCAGCAGTAGGGCAGGCGGGGGCGGCTACACCTTC
CASSRAGGGGYTF
>TRBJ2-2|16|.|TRBV7-3|.
TGTGCCAGCAGCTTTAAGCGGGTTGAGAACACCGGGGAGCTGTTTTTT
CASSFKRVENTGELFF
>TRBJ1-6|14|.|TRBV6-5|.
TGTGCCAGCAGTTACTCGCAGGGTCCCGCACCCCTCCACTTT
CASSYSQGPAPLHF
>TRBJ2-7|15|TRBD1|TRBV3-1/TRBV3-2|.
TGTGCCAGCACTCTAGGACAGGGGGCCTCCTACGAGCAGTACTTC
CASTLGQGASYEQYF